This record covers a single TCR beta chain. Its antigen specificity is not known. No per-base quality is available; no much larger clone lies one base away. These data belong to a study of CD8 T cells in ankylosing spondylitis (dated by TCRdb to about 2017). Study-wide context: The study set out to find disease-linked TCR variants by profiling T cell receptor beta repertoires in ankylosing spondylitis patients and healthy donors. Peripheral blood samples were taken, and synovial fluid was additionally collected from ankylosing spondylitis patients. The full study cohort was made up of about two dozen ankylosing spondylitis patients and about a hundred healthy donors.

The paper as a whole reports these results and caveats: A CD8+ phenotype was shown by the disease-linked clones, which were found at relatively low frequencies in peripheral blood. Blood from ankylosing spondylitis patients appeared to be characterized by a TCR beta motif made up of under ten highly homologous amino acid variants. Significant enrichment of the disease-linked clones was reported in matched synovial fluid samples from ankylosing spondylitis patients. Some motif variants were previously reported in synovial fluid and blood of reactive arthritis patients, suggesting common disease-initiation mechanisms.

Sequencing was performed on an Illumina HiSeq 2500. Quantitative 5'-RACE with molecular barcodes was used to prepare TCR beta libraries. The authors processed their data as follows. To identify disease-linked TCR variants, a new computational method was used, one built on a probabilistic model of VDJ rearrangement. TCRdb reprocessing: public reads trimmed at Q25 with fastp, clones called with MiXCR, in-frame beta chains kept. Rows matching on CDR3 protein sequence are summarized as one entry with the most common DNA and genes. V and J calls and clone size were set by TCRdb, not the authors. For this sample there are 350,000 to 450,000 distinct CDR3 sequences; 25% to 30% appear just once. About 0.9% of the sample comes from the top ten. Material for sequencing was blood, either unsorted or a sorted T cell fraction (not recorded which). This clonotype was obtained from a male donor with ankylosing spondylitis.

The DNA sequence is as follows: TGTGCCAGCAGCCCCGCAACGGCCGAGCAGTACTTC. It translates as CASSPATAEQYF. The chain couples TRBV7-9 to TRBJ2-7; no D gene call is confident. V gives up 5 bases and J gives up 6 bases, and the segment between their germline ends measures 11 bases. The CDR3 contains 12 residues, cysteine and phenylalanine counted. CDR3 DNA is the only sequence kept; it has 36 bases, read in frame from the first base. CDR1 and CDR2 were assigned from the germline V gene (reference sequence) as SEHNR and FQNEAQ.